The source of this T cell receptor (beta chain) is a study of T cell repertoires in cytomegalovirus infection. This clonotype was seen repeatedly, ten times or more. One entry per CDR3 protein results from TCRdb running MiXCR on the reads. The profile covers hundreds of thousands of distinct CDR3 sequences, with 35% to 45% appearing a single time and about 2.8% taken by the ten largest. The TCR sequence derives from a human donor in good health (CMV status not recorded). Some clones in this sample may be carry-over from other donors' samples. Sequencing used PBMCs.

The CDR3 nucleotides read TGTGCCAGCAGCTTAACCGGGACAGACGCTTATGGCTACACCTTC. Residues: CASSLTGTDAYGYTF. This chain links TRBV7-6 with TRBJ1-2, with TRBD1 matching 7 bases. V was pared by 2 bases and J by 5 bases, with 8 bases of the junction left unmatched. Germline-derived CDR1 and CDR2 are SGHVS and FNYEAQ. The CDR3 covers 15 residues.